This TCR beta chain was sequenced during a study of shared clonotypes between healthy human individuals (TCRdb year 2020). Describing the broader study: Three men and two women, aged 18 to 49 years, made up the cohort. For each donor, three plates each were used for CD4 naive and CD4 memory, two plates were used for CD8 naive, and one plate was used for CD8 memory. The study deeply sequenced blood TCR repertoires of about 5 healthy adults to estimate repertoire size and the extent of clonotype sharing between individuals. To increase sequencing depth and limit assay-specific biases, different laboratories used diverse techniques to prepare libraries and sequence TCR repertoires. Between about 0.85 and 9.5 billion PBMCs per donor were obtained by leukapheresis.

On this clone itself: No antigen is known for it. No clone much larger than this one lies a single base away; base qualities are absent.

Donors were healthy HIV-negative adults with no recently reported acute infections or vaccinations. Every donor was a Caucasian adult living in Nashville, Tennessee, USA. CD4+ T cells were enriched through magnetic negative selection, after which naive cells were positively selected on CD45RA and the remaining negative fraction served as the memory subset. Blood was obtained by leukapheresis, after which PBMCs were separated by Ficoll-Histopaque density gradient centrifugation and cryopreserved in liquid nitrogen vapor phase. Analytical flow cytometry was used to check the purity and quantity of every magnetically sorted T cell population. From each sorted fraction, genomic DNA was isolated and quantified by UV absorbance on a Nanodrop 2000c. Findings and caveats that apply to the study as a whole: When several donors were compared, the shared fraction of clonotypes was roughly 4.8% for naive CD4, roughly 3.4% for naive CD8, 2.3% for memory CD4, and 0.4% for memory CD8. Because the study included only a small number of donors, the genetic and exposure-history diversity represented was limited. Incomplete sequencing was indicated by rarefaction of sorted-subset datasets, despite the large sequencing depth. Estimated clonotype richness was generally larger for naive than for memory subsets. Based on pairwise subsampling, the degree of clonotype sharing among donors was expected to be affected by sequencing depth. Sampling was restricted to blood, and TCR repertoires in tissue are likely to differ from TCR repertoires in blood. Compared with non-shared clonotypes, clonotypes shared by all four sorted-subset donors had higher generation probabilities.

TCR CDR3 regions were amplified from genomic DNA by multiplex PCR using the deep immunoSEQ assay. Extracted genomic DNA from each cell subset was spread evenly across all wells of several immunoSEQ 96-well plates, with each plate serving as a replicate. For sorted subsets, approximately 210 ng of genomic DNA, equivalent to tens of thousands of T cell genomes, went into each replicate PCR. Purified libraries were quantified with a Qubit 3.0 fluorometer, sized on a Bioanalyzer 2100, and re-quantified with the KAPA Library Quantification kit. Each immunoSEQ 96-well plate was sequenced on its own single-read 150-cycle Illumina NextSeq 550 flow cell. Under the source paper's analysis protocol: Because the immunoSEQ output held only junctional sequences and lacked quality scores, the filtering could not match the filtering applied to full-length reads. To assign V/J genes and CDR3, sequences were annotated using PyIR, a Python wrapper for IgBLAST v1.9, with IMGT germline references. Any read was removed if the V/J assignment was weak (E-value above 1e-6), the CDR3 was missing, or the read contained stop codons, out-of-frame junctions, or ambiguous translated residues. V3J clonotypes were defined as sequences sharing an identical inferred V gene, J gene, and CDR3 amino acid sequence. The percentage overlap between two repertoires was calculated by dividing the number of shared unique clonotypes by the size of the smaller repertoire. Richness of each repertoire was evaluated using RTK rarefaction, the Chao1 estimator, and Recon v2.1 estimates of unobserved clonotypes. For all TCRbeta clonotypes obtained by the gDNA method from a few donors, generation probabilities were computed with OLGA. The table was pulled from immuneACCESS by TCRdb, which kept in-frame rearrangements only. Such tables lose some clones; where checked, under half of the loss comes from unresolved V genes, and the rest has no known cause. That table is the source of V, J and clone size, and D and trimming were worked out from the DNA. The sample table shows approximately 940,000 clones, and over 60% are seen once. The ten largest clones add up to approximately 1.5% of the sample.

The sequence derives from a man in his late teens or twenties in good health. Sequencing used memory CD4+ T cells sorted from blood. The cell subset or site tag for this specimen amounts to: CD45RA-negative fraction.

CDR3 loop: CATSRDQGQTHNSPLHF. The nucleotide sequence is TGTGCCACCAGCAGAGATCAAGGTCAGACCCATAATTCACCCCTCCACTTT. The chain couples TRBV15 to TRBJ1-6; no D gene call is confident. The CDR3 covers 17 residues, taking in both the cysteine and the phenylalanine. Only CDR3 DNA remains: 51 bases, in frame from the first base. The germline V gene encodes CDR1 LNHNV and CDR2 YYDKDF (reference sequence). The junction shows trimming of 0 bases on V and 5 bases on J, plus 14 bases between the germline ends.